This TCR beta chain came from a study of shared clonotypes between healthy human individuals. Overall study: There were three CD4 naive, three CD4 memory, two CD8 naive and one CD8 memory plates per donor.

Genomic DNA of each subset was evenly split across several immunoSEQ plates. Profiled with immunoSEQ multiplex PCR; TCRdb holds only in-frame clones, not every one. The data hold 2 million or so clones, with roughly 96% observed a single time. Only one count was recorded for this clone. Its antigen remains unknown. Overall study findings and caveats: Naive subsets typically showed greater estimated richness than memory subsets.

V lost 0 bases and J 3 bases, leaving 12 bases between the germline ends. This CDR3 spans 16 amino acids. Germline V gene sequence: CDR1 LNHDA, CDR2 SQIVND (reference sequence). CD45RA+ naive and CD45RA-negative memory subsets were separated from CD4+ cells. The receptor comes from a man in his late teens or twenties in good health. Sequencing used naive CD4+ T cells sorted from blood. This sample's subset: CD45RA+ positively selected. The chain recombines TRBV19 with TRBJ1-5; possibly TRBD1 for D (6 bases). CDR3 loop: CASSIEGRGDNQPQHF. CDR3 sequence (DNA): TGTGCCAGTAGTATAGAAGGCAGGGGCGACAATCAGCCCCAGCATTTT.